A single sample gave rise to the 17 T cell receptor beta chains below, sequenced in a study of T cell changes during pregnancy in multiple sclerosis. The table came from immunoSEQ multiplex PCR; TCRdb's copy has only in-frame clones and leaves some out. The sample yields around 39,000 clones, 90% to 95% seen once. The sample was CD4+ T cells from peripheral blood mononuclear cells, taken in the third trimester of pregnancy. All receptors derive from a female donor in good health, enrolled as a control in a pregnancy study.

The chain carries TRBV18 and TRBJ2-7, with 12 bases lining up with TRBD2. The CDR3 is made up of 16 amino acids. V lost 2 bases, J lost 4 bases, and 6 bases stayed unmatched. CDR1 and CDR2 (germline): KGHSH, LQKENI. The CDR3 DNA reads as TGTGCCAGCTCACCATCCCTAGCGGGGGGGGGTTACGAGCAGTACTTC. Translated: CASSPSLAGGGYEQYF.

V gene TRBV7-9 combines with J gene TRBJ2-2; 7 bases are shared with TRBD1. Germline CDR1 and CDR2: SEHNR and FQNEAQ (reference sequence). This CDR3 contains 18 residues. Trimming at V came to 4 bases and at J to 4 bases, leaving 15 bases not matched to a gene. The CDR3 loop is CASSSARGGAASTGELFF. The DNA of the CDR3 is TGTGCCAGCAGCTCAGCAAGAGGGGGCGCCGCGAGCACCGGGGAGCTGTTTTTT.

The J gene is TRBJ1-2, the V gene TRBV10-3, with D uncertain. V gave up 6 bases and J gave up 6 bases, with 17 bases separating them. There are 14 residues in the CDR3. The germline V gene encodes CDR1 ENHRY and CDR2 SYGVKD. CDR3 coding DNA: TGTGCCATCAGCCCCTCGACGGGCGGGAATGGCTACACCTTC. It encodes CAISPSTGGNGYTF.

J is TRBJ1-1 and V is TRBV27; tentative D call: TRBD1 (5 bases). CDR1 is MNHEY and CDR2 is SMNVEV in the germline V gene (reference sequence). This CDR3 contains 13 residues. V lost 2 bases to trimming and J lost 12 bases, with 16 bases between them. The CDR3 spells CASSLIAGFHSFF. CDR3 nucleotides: TGTGCCAGCAGTTTAATCGCAGGGTTCCATTCTTTCTTT.

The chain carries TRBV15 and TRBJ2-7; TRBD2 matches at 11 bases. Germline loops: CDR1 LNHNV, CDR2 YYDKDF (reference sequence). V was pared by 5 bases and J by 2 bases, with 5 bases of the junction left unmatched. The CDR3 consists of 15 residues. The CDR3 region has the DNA TGTGCCACCAGCCCCGGGACTAGCGGAACCTACGAGCAGTACTTC. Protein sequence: CATSPGTSGTYEQYF.

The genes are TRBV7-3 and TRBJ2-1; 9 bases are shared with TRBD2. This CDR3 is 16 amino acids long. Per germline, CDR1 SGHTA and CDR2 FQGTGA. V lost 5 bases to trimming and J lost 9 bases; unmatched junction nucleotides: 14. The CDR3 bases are TGTGCCAGCAGCGTCAAAGGGAGCGGGGGGTTCCGTGAGCAGTTCTTC. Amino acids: CASSVKGSGGFREQFF.

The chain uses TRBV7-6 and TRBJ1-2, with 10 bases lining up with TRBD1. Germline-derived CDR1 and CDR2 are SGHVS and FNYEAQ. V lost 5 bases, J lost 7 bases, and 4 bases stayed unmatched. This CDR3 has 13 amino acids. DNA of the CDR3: TGTGCCAGCAGCCTTAGGACAGGGGGTGGCTACACCTTC. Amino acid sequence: CASSLRTGGGYTF.

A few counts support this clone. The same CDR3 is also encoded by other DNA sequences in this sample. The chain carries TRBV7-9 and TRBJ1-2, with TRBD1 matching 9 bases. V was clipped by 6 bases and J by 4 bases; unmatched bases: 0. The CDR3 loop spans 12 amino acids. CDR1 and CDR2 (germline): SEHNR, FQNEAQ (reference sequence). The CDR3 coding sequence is TGTGCCAGCAGGGGACAGGGCTATGGCTACACCTTC. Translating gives CASRGQGYGYTF.

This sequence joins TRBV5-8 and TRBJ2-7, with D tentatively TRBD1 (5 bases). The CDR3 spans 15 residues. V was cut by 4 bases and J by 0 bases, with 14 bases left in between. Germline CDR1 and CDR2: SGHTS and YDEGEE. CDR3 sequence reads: CASSDQGLSSYEQYF. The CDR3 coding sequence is TGTGCCAGCAGCGACCAGGGTCTTAGCTCCTACGAGCAGTACTTC.

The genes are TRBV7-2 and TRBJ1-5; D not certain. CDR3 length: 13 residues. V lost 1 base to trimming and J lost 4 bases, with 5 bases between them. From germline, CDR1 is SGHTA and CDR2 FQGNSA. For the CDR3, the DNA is TGTGCCAGCAGCTTAGAACAAAATCAGCCCCAGCATTTT. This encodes CASSLEQNQPQHF.

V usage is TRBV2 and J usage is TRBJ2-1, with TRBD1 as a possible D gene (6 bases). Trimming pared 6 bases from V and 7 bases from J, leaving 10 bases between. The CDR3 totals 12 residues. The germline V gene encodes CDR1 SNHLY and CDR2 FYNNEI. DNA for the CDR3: TGTGCCAGCAGCGCGGACAGTAATGAGCAGTTCTTC. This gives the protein CASSADSNEQFF. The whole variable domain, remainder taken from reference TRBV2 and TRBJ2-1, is EPEVTQTPSHQVTQMGQEVILRCVPISNHLYFYWYRQILGQKVEFLVSFYNNEISEKSEIFDDQFSVERPDGSNFTLKIRSTKLEDSAMYFCASSADSNEQFFGPGTRLTVL.

The CDR3 region is CASSLAGVTEAFF. The CDR3 DNA follows: TGTGCCAGCAGCTTAGCGGGCGTCACTGAAGCTTTCTTT. V usage is TRBV7-8 and J usage is TRBJ1-1; D is unresolved. The ends were cut back, 0 bases at V and 4 bases at J, with 6 bases in the middle. The CDR3 is 13 residues long. Germline loops: CDR1 SGHVS, CDR2 FQNEAQ.

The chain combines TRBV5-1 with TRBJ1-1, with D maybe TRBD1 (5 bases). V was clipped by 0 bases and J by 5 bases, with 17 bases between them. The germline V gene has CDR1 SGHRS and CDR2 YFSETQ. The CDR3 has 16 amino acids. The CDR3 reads CASSLVQGAMGTEAFF. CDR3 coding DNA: TGCGCCAGCAGCTTGGTTCAGGGTGCGATGGGTACTGAAGCTTTCTTT.

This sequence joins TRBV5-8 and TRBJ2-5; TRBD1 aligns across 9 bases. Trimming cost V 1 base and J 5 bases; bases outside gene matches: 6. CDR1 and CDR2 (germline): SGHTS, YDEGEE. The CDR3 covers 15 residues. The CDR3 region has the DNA TGTGCCAGCAGCTTGACAGGGGGCTTAATTGAGACCCAGTACTTC. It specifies CASSLTGGLIETQYF.

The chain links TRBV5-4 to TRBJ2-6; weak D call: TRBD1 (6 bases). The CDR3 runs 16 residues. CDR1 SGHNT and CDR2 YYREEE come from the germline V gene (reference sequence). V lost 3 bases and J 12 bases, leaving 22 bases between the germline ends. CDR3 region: CASSSPDSWVGSVLTF. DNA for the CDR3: TGTGCCAGCAGCTCGCCGGACAGTTGGGTCGGTAGCGTCCTGACTTTC.

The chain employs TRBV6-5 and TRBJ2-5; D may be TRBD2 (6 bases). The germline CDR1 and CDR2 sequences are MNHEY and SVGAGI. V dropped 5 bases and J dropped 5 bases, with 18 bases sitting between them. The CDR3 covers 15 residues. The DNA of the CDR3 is TGTGCCAGCAGTGGGAATCCGGGACTGAGGGAGACCCAGTACTTC. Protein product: CASSGNPGLRETQYF.

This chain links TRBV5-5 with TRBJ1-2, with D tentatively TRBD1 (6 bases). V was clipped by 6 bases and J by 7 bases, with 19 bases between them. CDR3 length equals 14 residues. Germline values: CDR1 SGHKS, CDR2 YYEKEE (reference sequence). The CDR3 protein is CASTPQQGRSGYTF. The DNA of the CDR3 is TGTGCCAGCACCCCTCAACAGGGAAGGTCTGGCTACACCTTC. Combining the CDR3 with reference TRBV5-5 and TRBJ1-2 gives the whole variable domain DAGVTQSPTHLIKTRGQQVTLRCSPISGHKSVSWYQQVLGQGPQFIFQYYEKEERGRGNFPDRFSARQFPNYSSELNVNALLLGDSALYLCASTPQQGRSGYTFGSGTRLTVV.